This T cell receptor beta chain was captured by sequencing in a study of CXCR3-negative and CXCR3-positive naive CD8 T cells. The study, taken as a whole, reports: TRB CDR3 hydrophobicity was greater in CXCR3-positive naive cells than in CXCR3-negative naive cells. Both naive subsets showed comparably high diversity, and memory CD8+ cells showed much lower diversity. In naive cells, CXCR3-negative and CXCR3-positive subsets had similar TRBV-TRBJ usage; memory cells differed.

Libraries of TRB cDNA were made by 5' RACE and carried UMIs. TCRdb re-called the 5' RACE reads and shows each CDR3 protein once, DNA omitted. Its table records around 80,000 distinct CDR3 sequences. Notes on this clonotype: No antigen is known for it.

Germline V lookup: CDR1 MNHEY, CDR2 SVGAGI. This CDR3 has 16 amino acids. Sequences were obtained from naive CXCR3+ CD8+ T cells from blood. Stated subset: CD45RO-CCR7+CD27+CD95- naive CD8+ T cells expressing CXCR3 (TNR3+). The receptor's source is a human donor in good health. Some clones in this sample may be carry-over from other donors' samples. The genes are TRBV6-5 and TRBJ2-7; TCRdb's D call of TRBD2 is untestable without DNA. The CDR3 spells CASSYSVGLSANEQYF.